The clone carrying this TCR beta chain was observed at least ten times. Its target is not known. The sample is drawn from a study of T cells in Graves' hyperthyroidism and ophthalmopathy. Recently diagnosed hyperthyroidism of less than 2 months' duration affected patients aged 18 to 65. From RNA transcripts, TCR beta CDR3 regions were amplified. A set of HTBI primers served as the primers for a first-round RT-PCR of the TCR CDR3. TCRdb itself ran the multiplex PCR reads through MiXCR, one entry per CDR3 protein. The sample holds roughly 750,000 distinct CDR3 sequences, about 17% seen once. Study conclusions and caveats: Ophthalmopathy got predicted by the model a median about six months before its onset. Most clonotypes expanded in the thyroid (above 0.001) were also present in blood.

This sequence originates from a man between 18 and 35 years old with Graves' hyperthyroidism. Sample: blood.

The CDR3 nucleotides read TGTGCCAGCATTCCCGGGACAGGGTATTTTCAGCCCCAGCATTTT. It specifies CASIPGTGYFQPQHF. The V call is TRBV28, the J call TRBJ1-5, with 9 bases that match TRBD1. Germline values: CDR1 MDHEN, CDR2 SYDVKM. CDR3 length equals 15 residues. V lost 7 bases and J lost 6; bases outside the gene matches: 10.